This T cell receptor (beta chain) derives from a study of blood T cell repertoires in COVID-19. The CDR3 sequence is 16 residues long. The germline V gene has CDR1 KGHSH and CDR2 LQKENI. Trimming pared 3 bases from V and 6 bases from J, leaving 20 bases between. Only in-frame clones appear in the TCRdb table, and some are missing; sequencing was by immunoSEQ multiplex PCR. The table lists more than 200,000 clones, roughly 83% of them singletons. The sequence was collected from an elderly man with acute or convalescent COVID-19. The sequenced sample was peripheral blood. This chain connects TRBV18 to TRBJ1-1; D may be TRBD1 (5 bases). The CDR3 DNA reads as TGTGCCAGCTCACCTCTGGGGGGGACGGCCTTTCCTGAAGCTTTCTTT. Protein: CASSPLGGTAFPEAFF.